This record covers a single T cell receptor (beta chain). Its matching antigen is unknown. CDR1 is SGHRS, CDR2 YFSETQ, per germline. J lost 2 bases, V lost 4 bases, and 5 bases had no gene match. The CDR3 covers 15 residues. The source of the sample is a study of OX40 agonist ivuxolimab in advanced cancers. Study observations and caveats: Both blood CD4+ and CD8+ T cells showed clonal growth by week 6 at 0.1 to 3.0 mg/kg.

Here immunoSEQ multiplex PCR was the method, and the copy in TCRdb shows in-frame clones only, minus some. This sample yields tens of thousands of clones, of which roughly three quarters are seen a single time; roughly 15% belongs to the top ten. This receptor was taken from an adult with an advanced solid tumor such as melanoma, head and neck, liver or kidney cancer. V gene TRBV5-1 combines with J gene TRBJ2-5; 10 nucleotides align to TRBD1. The input for sequencing was CD4+ or CD8+ T cells sorted from blood, taken in a trial of the OX40 agonist ivuxolimab. In DNA form, the CDR3 reads TGCGCCAGCAGCATTCGACAGGGGGCTCAAGAGACCCAGTACTTC. Its translation is CASSIRQGAQETQYF.